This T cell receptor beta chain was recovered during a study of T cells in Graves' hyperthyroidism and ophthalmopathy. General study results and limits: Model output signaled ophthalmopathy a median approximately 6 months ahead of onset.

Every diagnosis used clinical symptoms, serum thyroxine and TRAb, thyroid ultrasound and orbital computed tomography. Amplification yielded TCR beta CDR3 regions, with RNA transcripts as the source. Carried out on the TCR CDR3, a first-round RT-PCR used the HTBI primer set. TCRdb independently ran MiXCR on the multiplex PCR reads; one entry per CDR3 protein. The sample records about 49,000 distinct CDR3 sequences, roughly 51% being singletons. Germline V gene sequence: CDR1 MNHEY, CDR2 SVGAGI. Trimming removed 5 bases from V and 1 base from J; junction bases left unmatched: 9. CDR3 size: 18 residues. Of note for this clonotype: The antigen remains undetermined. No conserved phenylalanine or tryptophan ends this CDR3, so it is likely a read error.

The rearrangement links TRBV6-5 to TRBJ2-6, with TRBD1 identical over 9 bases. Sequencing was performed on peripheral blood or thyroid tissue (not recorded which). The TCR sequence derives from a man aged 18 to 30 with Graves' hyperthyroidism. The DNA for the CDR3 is TGTGCCAGCAGTAGGAGGACAGGGGCCTTTTCTGGGGCCAACGTCCTGACTCTC. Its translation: CASSRRTGAFSGANVLTL.